The 18 T cell receptor beta chains listed next were all sequenced from one sample in a study of blood T cell repertoires in COVID-19. The repertoire was sequenced with immunoSEQ multiplex PCR; TCRdb's copy has only in-frame clones and lacks some. Counted here are nearly 200,000 clones, approximately 82% occurring once; the ten biggest clones make up approximately 6.9%. The specimen was peripheral blood. These receptors all come from a human donor with acute or convalescent COVID-19. The donor label of this sample is uncertain.

The V call is TRBV15, the J call TRBJ1-2, with 7 bases that match TRBD1. This CDR3 spans 15 amino acids. With V trimmed by 3 bases and J by 5 bases, 9 bases remained unmatched. The germline gives CDR1 LNHNV, CDR2 YYDKDF (reference sequence). CDR3 nucleotides: TGTGCCACCAGCAGTGAGGGGGCCAGGGGTTATGGCTACACCTTC. Its translation is CATSSEGARGYGYTF.

The chain recombines TRBV18 with TRBJ2-1, with 10 bases fitting TRBD2. The CDR3 has 14 amino acids. With V trimmed by 5 bases and J by 6 bases, 4 bases remained unmatched. Germline V gene lookup returns CDR1 KGHSH and CDR2 LQKENI. CDR3 amino acids: CASSSLAGVNEQFF. Written as DNA, the CDR3 is TGTGCCAGCTCATCCCTAGCGGGAGTCAATGAGCAGTTCTTC.

The chain employs TRBV3-1 (or the pseudogene TRBV3-2) and TRBJ2-7, with 8 bases matching TRBD2. The J segment lost 7 bases and the V segment lost 6 bases, leaving 8 bases of the junction unmatched. This CDR3 is 13 amino acids long. The germline V gene encodes CDR1 LGHDT and CDR2 YNNKEL (reference sequence). This chain's CDR3 is CASRGLAGLEQYF. CDR3 in DNA: TGTGCCAGCAGAGGATTAGCGGGACTGGAGCAGTACTTC.

This sequence joins TRBV6-5 and TRBJ1-2, with 8 nucleotides matching TRBD1. The V gene's germline CDR1 is MNHEY and CDR2 SVGAGI. The CDR3 has 13 residues. After removal of 4 bases from V and 8 bases from J, the junction contained 6 bases not matched to a gene. The CDR3 DNA reads TGTGCCAGCAGTTCAAGACAGGGGCAAGGCTACACCTTC. Its protein is CASSSRQGQGYTF.

The chain is built from TRBV10-3 and TRBJ2-4; D possibly corresponds to TRBD2 (5 bases). V was pared by 1 base and J by 6 bases, with 16 bases between. The germline gives CDR1 ENHRY, CDR2 SYGVKD. There are 16 residues in the CDR3. For the CDR3, the DNA is TGTGCCATCAGTGAGTTTGGCTCCCTAAGCGGAAACATTCAGTACTTC. Residues: CAISEFGSLSGNIQYF.

The chain employs TRBV18 and TRBJ2-1, with 10 positions matching TRBD2. Germline lookup yields CDR1 KGHSH and CDR2 LQKENI. V lost 4 bases, J lost 0 bases, and 3 bases stayed unmatched. This CDR3 is 16 amino acids long. In nucleotides, the CDR3 is TGTGCCAGCTCACGGACTAGCGGCAGCTCCTACAATGAGCAGTTCTTC. Translation gives CASSRTSGSSYNEQFF.

The V gene is TRBV19, the J gene TRBJ1-5; perhaps TRBD1 as D (5 bases). The CDR3 covers 15 residues. Germline loops: CDR1 LNHDA, CDR2 SQIVND (reference sequence). V dropped 6 bases and J dropped 2 bases, with 14 bases sitting between them. The CDR3 sequence is CASSFREYGNQPQHF. CDR3 nucleotide sequence: TGTGCCAGTAGCTTCAGGGAATACGGCAATCAGCCCCAGCATTTT.

The chain couples TRBV10-2 to TRBJ2-1, with 8 bases fitting TRBD2. Germline CDR1 reads WSHSY; CDR2 reads SAAADI. The CDR3 length is 16 residues. V was clipped by 4 bases and J by 3 bases; unmatched bases: 8. The CDR3: CASSGTGTSGYNEQFF. CDR3 DNA: TGCGCCAGCAGTGGGACCGGAACTAGCGGCTACAATGAGCAGTTCTTC.

This sequence joins TRBV7-3 and TRBJ1-1, with a weak D call TRBD1 (5 bases). CDR3 length equals 13 residues. Germline lookup yields CDR1 SGHTA and CDR2 FQGTGA. Trimming cost V 4 bases and J 2 bases, with 8 bases left between them. The CDR3 loop is CASSSQANTEAFF. The CDR3 DNA reads TGTGCCAGCAGCTCACAGGCAAACACTGAAGCTTTCTTT.

The chain employs TRBV28 and TRBJ2-1; 8 bases line up with TRBD1. With V trimmed by 4 bases and J by 4 bases, 6 bases remained unmatched. Per germline, CDR1 MDHEN and CDR2 SYDVKM. The CDR3 has 15 residues. CDR3 sequence reads: CASSSTGGGYNEQFF. The CDR3 region has the DNA TGTGCCAGCAGTTCCACAGGGGGTGGTTACAATGAGCAGTTCTTC.

The V and J genes are TRBV6-2 or TRBV6-3 and TRBJ2-2, with TRBD2 matching 8 bases. This CDR3 has 16 amino acids. The J segment lost 9 bases and the V segment lost 5 bases, leaving 14 bases of the junction unmatched. Per the germline V gene, CDR1 is MNHEY and CDR2 is SVGEGT. CDR3 sequence: CASSPRVAGYPRELFF. The DNA for the CDR3 is TGTGCCAGCAGTCCCAGAGTAGCGGGATACCCGAGGGAGCTGTTTTTT.

The J gene is TRBJ2-7, the V gene TRBV10-3, with TRBD1 matching over 8 bases. Germline values: CDR1 ENHRY, CDR2 SYGVKD. Trimming at V came to 0 bases and at J to 4 bases, leaving 2 bases not matched to a gene. The CDR3 sequence is 14 residues long. As DNA, the CDR3 is TGTGCCATCAGTGAGTCCACAGGGGGGTACGAGCAGTACTTC. Translating it yields CAISESTGGYEQYF.

V is TRBV5-1 and J is TRBJ1-1; possible D gene TRBD1, 5 bases. The V gene's germline CDR1 is SGHRS and CDR2 YFSETQ. CDR3 length equals 14 residues. Between the trimmed V and J ends, which lost 1 base and 4 bases, there was a span of 11 bases. The CDR3 coding sequence is TGCGCCAGCAGCTTGCGGCCGGGGGGCACTGAAGCTTTCTTT. Protein sequence: CASSLRPGGTEAFF.

The V and J genes are TRBV19 and TRBJ1-1; D gene ambiguous. The germline V and J ends were trimmed by 1 base and 0 bases, with 9 bases remaining between them. The CDR3 runs 15 residues. Germline V gene sequence: CDR1 LNHDA, CDR2 SQIVND (reference sequence). In nucleotides, the CDR3 is TGTGCCAGTAGTATAGTTGGACTGATGAACACTGAAGCTTTCTTT. Translated, it gives CASSIVGLMNTEAFF.

This chain uses TRBV28 with TRBJ2-1, with TRBD2 identical over 14 bases. The V gene end was trimmed by 0 bases and the J gene end by 5 bases; junction bases not matched to a gene: 6. Germline CDR1 MDHEN, CDR2 SYDVKM. There are 18 residues in the CDR3. CDR3 bases: TGTGCCAGCAGTTTATGGGCCTCGGGACTAGCGGGAGACAATGAGCAGTTCTTC. Its translation: CASSLWASGLAGDNEQFF.

V and J are TRBV5-1 and TRBJ2-7; 14 bases match TRBD2. The V gene end was trimmed by 4 bases and the J gene end by 6 bases; junction bases not matched to a gene: 6. The CDR3 has 15 residues. Germline V CDR1 and CDR2: SGHRS, YFSETQ. The CDR3 DNA follows: TGCGCCAGCAGCCCAGGGACTAGCGGGAGTTCCGAGCAGTACTTC. It translates to CASSPGTSGSSEQYF. Full variable domain (remainder filled in from reference TRBV5-1 and TRBJ2-7): KAGVTQTPRYLIKTRGQQVTLSCSPISGHRSVSWYQQTPGQGLQFLFEYFSETQRNKGNFPGRFSGRQFSNSRSEMNVSTLELGDSALYLCASSPGTSGSSEQYFGPGTRLTVT.

The chain uses TRBV11-2 and TRBJ2-7; 8 nucleotides agree with TRBD1. Germline V gene data show CDR1 as SGHAT and CDR2 as FQNNGV. The CDR3 runs to 15 residues. The V gene end was trimmed by 7 bases and the J gene end by 1 base; junction bases not matched to a gene: 9. CDR3 in amino acids: CASTNGQGASYEQYF. The CDR3 nucleotides read TGTGCCAGCACCAACGGACAGGGAGCTTCCTACGAGCAGTACTTC.

For the CDR3, the DNA is TGTGCCAGTAGTATATACGCCCCTTCGGAGTCCGGCTACACCTTC. Translation gives CASSIYAPSESGYTF. The chain combines TRBV19 with TRBJ1-2; D unclear. The CDR3 is 15 residues long. The germline CDR1 and CDR2 sequences are LNHDA and SQIVND (reference sequence). V was trimmed by 2 bases and J by 8 bases, leaving 18 bases between them.